This TCR beta chain was documented in a study of somatic mutations in cytotoxic T cells in rheumatoid arthritis (dated by TCRdb to about 2017). About the study as a whole: Right after diagnosis and prior to the start of any treatment, approximately 30 ml EDTA of peripheral blood was drawn from patients. A FACSAria II or Sony SH800 was used to flow-sort some V beta antibody-stained T-cell populations at nearly 100% purity, and TCRB sequencing was also done on sorted V beta1+ cells. Whether expanded CD8+ T-cell clones in untreated, newly diagnosed rheumatoid arthritis carry somatic mutations was the study question, and clonality was characterized with TCRB deep sequencing. TCRB deep sequencing covered 65 patients with rheumatoid arthritis along with 20 to 25 healthy controls. The median ages of the patient and control groups were essentially identical.

The germline V gene (reference sequence) yields MNHEY for CDR1 and SMNVEV for CDR2. Ends trimmed: V by 6 bases, J by 5 bases; bases unmatched to a gene: 11. Inclusive of the bounding cysteine and phenylalanine, the CDR3 is 15 residues long. Only the CDR3 portion is preserved as DNA: 45 bases, with reading frame beginning at the first base. TCRB CDR3 sequencing used the immunoSEQ assay on genomic DNA. The paper's data handling went like this. Only a few patient CD8+ clones larger than 1% matched published virus-specific TCRB sequences when compared against them. The analyses included only productive TCRB rearrangements. Defining a clone by its unique TCRB CDR3 sequence, the study calculated clonality as a productive clonality index derived from Shannon entropy. To calculate repertoire overlap between two samples, the template counts of each clone were considered relative to each sample's total templates. V-gene usage from TCRB sequencing and V-gene usage measured by flow cytometry were correlated (Spearman r of 0.61). What TCRdb holds here is the immuneACCESS table cut down to in-frame rearrangements. Part of the clones is not present; checked against another copy, under half of the missing clones reflect an unresolved V gene, and the others are unexplained. Clone size and V and J calls were adopted from that table, with D and trimming inferred from the DNA. The sample data list approximately 13,000 clones, and 82% of these were observed just once. 25% to 30% of the sample goes to the ten largest clones.

The research as a whole found: Rheumatoid arthritis patients and age-matched healthy controls did not significantly differ in CD8+ T-cell clonality. It was unknown which antigens the expanded CD8+ clones targeted, and their absence from virus-specific databases did not exclude viral specificity. In about an eighth of the roughly 60 patients, more than 20% of CD8+ cells belonged to the largest CD8+ clone, while several identical CD8+ TCRB sequences were shared between blood and synovial fluid. An increase of CD8+ clonality with age was seen in patients (Spearman r of about 0.45) but not in healthy controls. The slight TRBV07 underrepresentation in patients was not adjusted for multiple comparisons.

With regard to this clone: Its recognized antigen is unknown. It has no much larger one-base neighbor in the sample; base qualities were not kept.

CD4+ and CD8+ cells were isolated by positive magnetic bead selection on an AutoMACS, and purity was checked by flow cytometry. After a first flow cytometry screen using a TCR V beta antibody panel, clonal expansions were characterized through TCRB deep sequencing of sorted CD8+ fractions. Peripheral blood mononuclear cells were isolated by Ficoll-Paque PLUS density gradient separation. Nucleospin Tissue or Tissue XS kits were used to extract DNA from CD4-enriched, CD8-enriched or PBMC samples, and a Qubit 2.0 fluorometer was used for quantification. The clonotype comes from an adult with rheumatoid arthritis. The sample was CD8+ T cells sorted from blood. Recombination joined TRBV27 with TRBJ2-7; TRBD1 agrees with 9 junctional bases. The nucleotide sequence reads TGTGCCAGCAGCCGCCCGGGACAGGGCCGCAACGAGCAGTACTTC. Translated, this is CASSRPGQGRNEQYF.